This entry describes one T cell receptor (beta chain). Looked up from germline, CDR1 is LNHDA and CDR2 is SQIVND (reference sequence). V gave up 8 bases and J gave up 4 bases, with 14 bases separating them. This CDR3 spans 13 amino acids. A universal primer site was added by template switching, and unique molecular identifiers were carried by the cDNA. TCRdb independently ran MiXCR on the 5' RACE reads; one entry per CDR3 protein. The data contain fewer than 900,000 distinct CDR3 sequences, approximately 22% of them singletons. These data originate in a study of identical twins. The same data also contributed to another study, on T cells expressing NK-cell markers.

What was sequenced was PBMCs. The J gene is TRBJ1-2, the V gene TRBV19; D is uncertain. This clonotype was sampled from a young woman in good health. As DNA, the CDR3 is TGTGCCAGTTCAAAGGGAAAAAGCTATGGCTACACCTTC. It codes for CASSKGKSYGYTF.